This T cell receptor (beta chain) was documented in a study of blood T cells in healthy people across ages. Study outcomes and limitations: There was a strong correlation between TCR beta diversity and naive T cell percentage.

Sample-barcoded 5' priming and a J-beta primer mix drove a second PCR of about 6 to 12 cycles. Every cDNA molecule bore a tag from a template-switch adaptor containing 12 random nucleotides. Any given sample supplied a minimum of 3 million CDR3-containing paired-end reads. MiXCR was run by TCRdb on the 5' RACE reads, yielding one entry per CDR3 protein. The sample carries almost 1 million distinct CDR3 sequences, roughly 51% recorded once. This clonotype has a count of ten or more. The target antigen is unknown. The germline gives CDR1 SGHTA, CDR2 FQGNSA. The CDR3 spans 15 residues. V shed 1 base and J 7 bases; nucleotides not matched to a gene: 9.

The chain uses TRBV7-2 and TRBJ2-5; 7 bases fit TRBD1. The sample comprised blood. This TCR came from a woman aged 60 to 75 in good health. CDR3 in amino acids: CASSLGHRGSSTQYF. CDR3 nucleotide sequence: TGTGCCAGCAGCTTAGGCCACAGGGGCTCTTCGACCCAGTACTTC.